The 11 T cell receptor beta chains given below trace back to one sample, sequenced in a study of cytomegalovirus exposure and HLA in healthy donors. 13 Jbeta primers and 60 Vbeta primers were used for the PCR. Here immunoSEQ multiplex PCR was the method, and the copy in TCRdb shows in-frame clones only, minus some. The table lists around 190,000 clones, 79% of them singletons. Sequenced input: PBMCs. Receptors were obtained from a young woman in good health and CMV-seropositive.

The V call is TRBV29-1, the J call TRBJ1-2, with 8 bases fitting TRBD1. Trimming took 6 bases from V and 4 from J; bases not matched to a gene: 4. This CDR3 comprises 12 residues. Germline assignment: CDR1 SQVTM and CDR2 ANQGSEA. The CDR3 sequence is CSVETGAYGYTF. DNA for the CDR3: TGCAGCGTAGAGACAGGGGCCTATGGCTACACCTTC.

The CDR3 spells CATQYRVGNQPQHF. The CDR3 bases are TGTGCCACCCAATACAGGGTAGGCAATCAGCCCCAGCATTTT. The J gene is TRBJ1-5, the V gene TRBV6-1; weak D call: TRBD1 (6 bases). The CDR3 has 14 residues. Germline CDR1 and CDR2: MNHNS and SASEGT. With 10 bases removed from V and 2 bases from J, the gap between germline ends came to 15 bases.

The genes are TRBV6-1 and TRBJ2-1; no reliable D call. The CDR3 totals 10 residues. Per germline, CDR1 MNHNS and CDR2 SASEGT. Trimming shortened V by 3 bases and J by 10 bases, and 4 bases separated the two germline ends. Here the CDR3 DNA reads TGTGCCAGCAGTGAGCTAGAGCAGTTCTTC. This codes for CASSELEQFF.

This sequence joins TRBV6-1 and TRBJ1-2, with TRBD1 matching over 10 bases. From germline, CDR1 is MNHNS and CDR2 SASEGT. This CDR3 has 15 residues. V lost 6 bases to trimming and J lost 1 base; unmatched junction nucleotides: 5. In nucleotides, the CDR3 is TGTGCCAGCAGGAAAGGGACAGGGGATAACTATGGCTACACCTTC. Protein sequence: CASRKGTGDNYGYTF.

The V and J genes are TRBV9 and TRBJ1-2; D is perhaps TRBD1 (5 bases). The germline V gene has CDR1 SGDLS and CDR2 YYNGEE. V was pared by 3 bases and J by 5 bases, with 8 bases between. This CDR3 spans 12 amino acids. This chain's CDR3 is CASSDQGYGYTF. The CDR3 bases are TGTGCCAGCAGCGACCAGGGTTATGGCTACACCTTC.

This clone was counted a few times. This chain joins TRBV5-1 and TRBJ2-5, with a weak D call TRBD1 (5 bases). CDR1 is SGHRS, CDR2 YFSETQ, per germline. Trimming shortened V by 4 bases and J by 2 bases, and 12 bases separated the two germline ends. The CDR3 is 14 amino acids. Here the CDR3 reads CASSMQGWQETQYF. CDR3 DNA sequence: TGCGCCAGCAGCATGCAGGGATGGCAAGAGACCCAGTACTTC.

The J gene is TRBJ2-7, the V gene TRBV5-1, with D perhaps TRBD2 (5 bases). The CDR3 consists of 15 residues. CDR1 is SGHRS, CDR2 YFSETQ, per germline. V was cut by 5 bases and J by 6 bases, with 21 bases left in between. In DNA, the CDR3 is TGCGCCAGCAGTCTTCCCGGGATTACTAGGCGCGAGCAGTACTTC. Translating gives CASSLPGITRREQYF.

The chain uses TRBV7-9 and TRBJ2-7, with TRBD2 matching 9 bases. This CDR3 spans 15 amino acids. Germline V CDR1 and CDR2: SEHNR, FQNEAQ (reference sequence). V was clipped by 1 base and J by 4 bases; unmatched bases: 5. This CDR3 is CASSLVYSGSYEQYF. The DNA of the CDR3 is TGTGCCAGCAGCTTAGTCTATAGCGGGAGTTACGAGCAGTACTTC.

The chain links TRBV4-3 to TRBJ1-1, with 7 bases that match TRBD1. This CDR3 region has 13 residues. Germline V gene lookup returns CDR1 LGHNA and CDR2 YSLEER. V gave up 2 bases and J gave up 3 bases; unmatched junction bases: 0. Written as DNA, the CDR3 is TGCGCCAGCAGCCAACAGGGGGACACTGAAGCTTTCTTT. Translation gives CASSQQGDTEAFF.

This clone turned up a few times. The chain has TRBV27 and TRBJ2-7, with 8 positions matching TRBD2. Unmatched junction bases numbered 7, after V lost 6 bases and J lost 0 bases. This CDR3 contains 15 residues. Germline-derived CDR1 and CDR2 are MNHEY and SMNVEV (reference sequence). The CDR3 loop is CASSYSGGLSYEQYF. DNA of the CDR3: TGTGCCAGCAGCTACAGCGGGGGCCTCTCCTACGAGCAGTACTTC.

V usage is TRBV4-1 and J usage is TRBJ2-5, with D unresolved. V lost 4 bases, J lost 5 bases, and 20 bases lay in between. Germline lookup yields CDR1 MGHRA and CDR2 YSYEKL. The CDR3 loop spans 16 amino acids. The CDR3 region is CASSPLGSPIGETQYF. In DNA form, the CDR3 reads TGCGCCAGCAGCCCACTGGGTTCTCCCATCGGGGAGACCCAGTACTTC.